This TCR beta chain was retrieved from a study of T cells in Graves' hyperthyroidism and ophthalmopathy. There were TCR beta CDR3 regions amplified from RNA transcripts. Using the HTBI primer set, a first-round RT-PCR was run on the TCR CDR3. TCRdb re-called the multiplex PCR reads through MiXCR, storing one row per CDR3 protein. The table includes approximately 640,000 distinct CDR3 sequences, 15% to 20% detected once. The CDR3 loop spans 12 amino acids. V lost 3 bases and J lost 4, with 5 bases in between. Sample: blood. V and J are TRBV12-3 or TRBV12-4 and TRBJ2-3; D uncertain. The TCR originated in a woman younger than 45 with Graves' hyperthyroidism. CDR3 DNA: TGTGCCAGCAGTTTTCCGGCAGATACGCAGTATTTT. Its translation is CASSFPADTQYF.